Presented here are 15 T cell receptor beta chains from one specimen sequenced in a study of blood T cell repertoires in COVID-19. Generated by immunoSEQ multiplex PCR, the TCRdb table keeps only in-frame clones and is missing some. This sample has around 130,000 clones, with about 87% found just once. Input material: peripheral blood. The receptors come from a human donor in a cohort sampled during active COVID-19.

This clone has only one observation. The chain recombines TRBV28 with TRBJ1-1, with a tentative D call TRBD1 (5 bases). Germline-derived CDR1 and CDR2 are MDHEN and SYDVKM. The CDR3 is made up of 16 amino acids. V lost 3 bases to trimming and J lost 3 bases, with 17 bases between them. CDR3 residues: CASSFVSGRGDTEAFF. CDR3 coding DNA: TGTGCCAGCAGTTTCGTTTCAGGGCGGGGAGACACTGAAGCTTTCTTT.

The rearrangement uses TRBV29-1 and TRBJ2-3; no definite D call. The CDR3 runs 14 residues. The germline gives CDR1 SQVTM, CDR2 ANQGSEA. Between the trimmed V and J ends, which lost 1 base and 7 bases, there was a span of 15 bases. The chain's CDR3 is CSVEAGRSQNTQYF. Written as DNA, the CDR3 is TGCAGCGTTGAAGCAGGCAGGTCACAGAATACGCAGTATTTT.

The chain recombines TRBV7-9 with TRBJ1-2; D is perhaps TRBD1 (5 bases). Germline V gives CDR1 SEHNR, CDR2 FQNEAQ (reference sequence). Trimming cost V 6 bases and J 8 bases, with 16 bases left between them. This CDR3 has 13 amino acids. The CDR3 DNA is TGTGCCAGCAGTCGGGGGTCAGCAAAGGGCTACACCTTC. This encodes CASSRGSAKGYTF. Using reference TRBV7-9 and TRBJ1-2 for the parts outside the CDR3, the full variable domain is DTGVSQNPRHKITKRGQNVTFRCDPISEHNRLYWYRQTLGQGPEFLTYFQNEAQLEKSRLLSDRFSAERPKGSFSTLEIQRTEQGDSAMYLCASSRGSAKGYTFGSGTRLTVV.

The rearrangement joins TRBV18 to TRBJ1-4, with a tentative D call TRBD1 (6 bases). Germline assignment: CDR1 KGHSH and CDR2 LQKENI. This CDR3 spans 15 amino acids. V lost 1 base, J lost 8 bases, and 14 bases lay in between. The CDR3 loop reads CASSPRGGLAEKLFF. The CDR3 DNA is TGTGCCAGCTCACCACGAGGGGGTTTGGCCGAAAAACTGTTTTTT.

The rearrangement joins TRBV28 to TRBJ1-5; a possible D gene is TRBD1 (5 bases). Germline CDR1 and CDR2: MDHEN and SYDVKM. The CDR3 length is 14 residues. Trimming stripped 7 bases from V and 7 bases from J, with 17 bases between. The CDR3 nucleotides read TGTGCCAGCACCTCGGGCAGGGTCCGACAGCCCCAGCATTTT. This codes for CASTSGRVRQPQHF.

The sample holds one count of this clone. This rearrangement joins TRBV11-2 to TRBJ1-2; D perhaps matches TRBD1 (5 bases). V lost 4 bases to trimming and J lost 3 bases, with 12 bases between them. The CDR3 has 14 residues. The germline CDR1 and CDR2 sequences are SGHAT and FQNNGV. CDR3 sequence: CASSSVQGYYGYTF. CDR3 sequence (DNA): TGTGCCAGCAGCTCAGTTCAGGGCTACTATGGCTACACCTTC.

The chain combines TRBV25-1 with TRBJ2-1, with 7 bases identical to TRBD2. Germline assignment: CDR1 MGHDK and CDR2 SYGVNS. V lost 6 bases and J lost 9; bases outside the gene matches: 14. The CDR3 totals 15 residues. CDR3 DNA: TGTGCCAGCAGGGGGGGGAGGGCCTTATACGCTGAGCAGTTCTTC. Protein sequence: CASRGGRALYAEQFF.

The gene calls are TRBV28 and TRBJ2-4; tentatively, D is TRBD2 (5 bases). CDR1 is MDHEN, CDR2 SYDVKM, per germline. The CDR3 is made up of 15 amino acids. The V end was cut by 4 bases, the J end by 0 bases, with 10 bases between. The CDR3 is CASSSDGEAKNIQYF. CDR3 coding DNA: TGTGCCAGCAGTTCGGACGGGGAAGCCAAAAACATTCAGTACTTC.

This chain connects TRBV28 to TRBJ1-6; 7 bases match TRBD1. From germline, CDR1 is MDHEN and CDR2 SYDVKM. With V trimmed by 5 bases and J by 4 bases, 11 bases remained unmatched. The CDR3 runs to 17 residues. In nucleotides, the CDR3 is TGTGCCAGCAGTCAACCTCGGGACAGCCGATATAATTCACCCCTCCACTTT. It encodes CASSQPRDSRYNSPLHF.

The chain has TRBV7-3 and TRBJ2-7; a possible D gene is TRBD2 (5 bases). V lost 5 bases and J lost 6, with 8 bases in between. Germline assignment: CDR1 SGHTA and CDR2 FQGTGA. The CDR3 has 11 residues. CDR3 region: CASSPRGEQYF. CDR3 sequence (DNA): TGTGCCAGCAGCCCCCGGGGCGAGCAGTACTTC.

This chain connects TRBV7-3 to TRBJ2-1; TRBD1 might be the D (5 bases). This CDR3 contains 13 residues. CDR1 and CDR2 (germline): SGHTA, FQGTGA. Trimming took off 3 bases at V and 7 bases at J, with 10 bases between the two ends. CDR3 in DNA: TGTGCCAGCAGCTTCCAGGGTAATAATGAGCAGTTCTTC. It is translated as CASSFQGNNEQFF.

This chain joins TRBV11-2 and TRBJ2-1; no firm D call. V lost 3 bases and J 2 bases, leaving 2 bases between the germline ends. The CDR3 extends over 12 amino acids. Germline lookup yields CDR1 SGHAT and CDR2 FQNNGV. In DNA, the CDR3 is TGTGCCAGCAGCTTCACCTACAATGAGCAGTTCTTC. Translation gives CASSFTYNEQFF. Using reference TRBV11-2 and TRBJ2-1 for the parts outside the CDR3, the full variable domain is EAGVAQSPRYKIIEKRQSVAFWCNPISGHATLYWYQQILGQGPKLLIQFQNNGVVDDSQLPKDRFSAERLKGVDSTLKIQPAKLEDSAVYLCASSFTYNEQFFGPGTRLTVL.

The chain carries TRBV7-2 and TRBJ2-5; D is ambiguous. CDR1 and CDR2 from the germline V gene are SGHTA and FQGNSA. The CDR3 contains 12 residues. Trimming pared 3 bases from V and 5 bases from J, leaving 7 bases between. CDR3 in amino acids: CASSLYRETQYF. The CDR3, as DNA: TGTGCCAGCAGCTTGTATCGGGAGACCCAGTACTTC.

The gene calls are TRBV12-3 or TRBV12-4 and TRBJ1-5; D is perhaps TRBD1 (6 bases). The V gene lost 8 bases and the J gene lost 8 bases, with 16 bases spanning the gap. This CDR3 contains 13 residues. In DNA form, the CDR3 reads TGTGCCAGCGGCTCACAGGGATCAGAGCCCCAGCATTTT. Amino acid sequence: CASGSQGSEPQHF.

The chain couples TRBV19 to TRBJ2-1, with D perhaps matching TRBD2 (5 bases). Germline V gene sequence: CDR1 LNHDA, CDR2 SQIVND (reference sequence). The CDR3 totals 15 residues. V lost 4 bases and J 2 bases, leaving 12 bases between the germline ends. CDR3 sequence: CASSTLAQTYNEQFF. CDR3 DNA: TGTGCCAGTAGTACCCTAGCCCAGACCTACAATGAGCAGTTCTTC.